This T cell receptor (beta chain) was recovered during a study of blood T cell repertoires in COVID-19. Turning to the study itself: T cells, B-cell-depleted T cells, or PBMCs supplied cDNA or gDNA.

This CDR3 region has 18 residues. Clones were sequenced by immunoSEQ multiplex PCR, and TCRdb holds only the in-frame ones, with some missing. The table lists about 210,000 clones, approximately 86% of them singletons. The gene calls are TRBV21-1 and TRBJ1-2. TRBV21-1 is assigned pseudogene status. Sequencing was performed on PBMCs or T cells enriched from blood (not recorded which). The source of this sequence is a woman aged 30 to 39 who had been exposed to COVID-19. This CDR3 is CASSKDSHSPYLNYGYTF. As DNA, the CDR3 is TGTGCCAGCAGCAAAGATAGTCACTCCCCCTACCTTAACTATGGCTACACCTTC.